This TCR beta chain was documented in a study of blood T cell repertoires in COVID-19. Assay: immunoSEQ multiplex PCR; the TCRdb copy retains only in-frame clones and omits some. The table lists 300,000 to 450,000 clones, around 85% of them singletons. This clone was counted between two and nine times. There are 13 residues in the CDR3. Looked up from germline, CDR1 is SGHAT and CDR2 is FQDESV (reference sequence). Trimming cost V 5 bases and J 5 bases, with 12 bases left between them. This TCR was recovered from a woman under 30 with acute or convalescent COVID-19. The source material was peripheral blood. This rearrangement joins TRBV11-1 to TRBJ1-1; possibly TRBD1 for D (6 bases). Here the CDR3 reads CASSEERGTEAFF. The CDR3 DNA is TGTGCCAGCAGCGAGGAGAGGGGGACTGAAGCTTTCTTT.